This TCR beta chain was captured by sequencing in a study of cytomegalovirus exposure and HLA in healthy donors. Repertoires were generated with immunoSEQ multiplex PCR, while TCRdb's copy carries only in-frame clones and drops some. The data hold some 150,000 clones, with around nine tenths observed a single time. On this clone itself: At one end, the junction sequence differs from germline, possibly due to a read error.

The CDR3 consists of 13 residues. Germline V gene lookup returns CDR1 MNHEY and CDR2 SVGAGI. This sequence joins TRBV6-5 and TRBJ1-2; D remains ambiguous. The sequence was collected from a woman aged 25 to 39 in good health and CMV-seronegative. The sample was PBMCs. CDR3: CAGSYSWAYGYTF. The CDR3 DNA follows: TGTGCCGGCAGTTACTCTTGGGCATATGGCTACACCTTC.